The present T cell receptor (beta chain) was sequenced within a study of blood T cell repertoires in COVID-19. Profiled with immunoSEQ multiplex PCR; TCRdb holds only in-frame clones, not every one. The table records about 140,000 clones, 60% to 80% of them present only once. The source of this sequence is a woman between 45 and 65 years old who had recovered from COVID-19. The specimen sequenced was PBMCs or T cells enriched from blood (not recorded which).

The CDR3 region is CASSSRRESEQYF. The DNA of the CDR3 is TGTGCCAGCAGCTCACGACGGGAGTCCGAGCAGTACTTC. The chain employs TRBV7-3 and TRBJ2-7; perhaps TRBD2 as D (6 bases). The CDR3 is 13 amino acids. V gave up 4 bases and J gave up 6 bases, with 13 bases separating them. CDR1 and CDR2 (germline): SGHTA, FQGTGA.